The TCR beta chain described here comes from a study of T-cell reconstitution after alpha-beta-depleted transplantation in children. Germline CDR1 is MDHEN and CDR2 is SYDVKM. The CDR3 spans 15 residues. V lost 5 bases, J lost 3 bases, and 16 bases lay in between. The TCRbeta library was prepared with unique molecular identifiers. TCRdb re-called the PCR reads with MiXCR, one entry per CDR3 protein. The sample yields roughly 500,000 distinct CDR3 sequences, about 17% seen once. The chain employs TRBV28 and TRBJ1-1; no reliable D call. The receptor was derived from a human donor who donated a stem cell graft to a child with acute lymphoblastic leukemia. The sequences come from PBMCs from the stem cell graft donor, collected from the stem cell graft. CDR3 region: CASSQYRSRDTEAFF. DNA of the CDR3: TGTGCCAGCAGTCAATACCGGAGTCGGGACACTGAAGCTTTCTTT.